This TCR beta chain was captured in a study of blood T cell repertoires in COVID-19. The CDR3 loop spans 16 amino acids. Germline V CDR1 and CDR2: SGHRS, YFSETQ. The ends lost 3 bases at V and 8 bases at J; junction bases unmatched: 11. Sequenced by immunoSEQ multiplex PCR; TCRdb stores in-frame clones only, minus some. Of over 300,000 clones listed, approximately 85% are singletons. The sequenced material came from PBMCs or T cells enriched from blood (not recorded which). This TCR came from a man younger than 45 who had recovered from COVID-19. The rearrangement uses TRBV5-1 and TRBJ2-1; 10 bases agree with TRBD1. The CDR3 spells CASSWTGGSYADEQFF. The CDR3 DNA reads TGCGCCAGCAGCTGGACAGGGGGAAGCTACGCCGATGAGCAGTTCTTC.